Below are 8 T cell receptor beta chains sequenced from a single sample in a study of resident and recirculating memory T cells in vitiligo. Clones were sequenced by immunoSEQ multiplex PCR, and TCRdb holds only the in-frame ones, with some missing. This table holds about 120 clones, 75% to 95% found once. The specimen sequenced was non-lesional skin. Subset meaning: normal-appearing skin under Wood's lamp, at least 2 cm from depigmented macule. The source is a male donor with vitiligo.

This rearrangement joins TRBV10-3 to TRBJ1-2; tentative D call: TRBD1 (6 bases). Germline assignment: CDR1 ENHRY and CDR2 SYGVKD. The CDR3 totals 12 residues. V was shortened by 5 bases and J by 3 bases, with 7 bases between the two germline ends. The CDR3 loop reads CAISQGYYGYTF. The CDR3 DNA reads TGTGCCATCAGTCAGGGGTACTATGGCTACACCTTC.

The chain combines TRBV2 with TRBJ1-1, with D possibly being TRBD1 (6 bases). Trimming pared 7 bases from V and 4 bases from J, leaving 13 bases between. Germline V gene sequence: CDR1 SNHLY, CDR2 FYNNEI. This CDR3 contains 13 residues. The CDR3 loop reads CASTGVLGTEAFF. The DNA for the CDR3 is TGTGCCAGCACAGGGGTACTGGGCACTGAAGCTTTCTTT.

This chain joins TRBV5-4 and TRBJ2-1, with 10 nucleotides matching TRBD2. The germline V gene has CDR1 SGHNT and CDR2 YYREEE (reference sequence). Trimming at V came to 4 bases and at J to 7 bases, leaving 11 bases not matched to a gene. The length of the CDR3 is 16 residues. The CDR3, as DNA: TGTGCCAGCAGCATGAGCGGGGGGGCCGCTGAGAATGAGCAGTTCTTC. Amino acid sequence: CASSMSGGAAENEQFF.

The chain has TRBV19 and TRBJ1-1; D perhaps matches TRBD1 (5 bases). Trimming removed 5 bases from V and 5 bases from J, with 12 bases in between. CDR3 length: 13 residues. From germline, CDR1 is LNHDA and CDR2 SQIVND (reference sequence). CDR3 region: CASSPAGYTEAFF. The CDR3 nucleotides are TGTGCCAGTAGTCCCGCAGGGTATACTGAAGCTTTCTTT.

This clone was detected only a few times. The chain links TRBV7-9 to TRBJ1-6, with D perhaps matching TRBD1 (5 bases). The CDR3 has 15 amino acids. The V end was cut by 1 base, the J end by 6 bases, with 10 bases between. Germline V gene sequence: CDR1 SEHNR, CDR2 FQNEAQ (reference sequence). The CDR3 sequence: CASSLERQINSPLHF. DNA of the CDR3: TGTGCCAGCAGCTTAGAAAGACAGATTAATTCACCCCTCCACTTT. Variable domain in full (rest from reference TRBV7-9 and TRBJ1-6): DTGVSQNPRHKITKRGQNVTFRCDPISEHNRLYWYRQTLGQGPEFLTYFQNEAQLEKSRLLSDRFSAERPKGSFSTLEIQRTEQGDSAMYLCASSLERQINSPLHFGNGTRLTVT.

The gene calls are TRBV11-3 and TRBJ1-2; possibly TRBD1 for D (6 bases). The CDR3 sequence is 14 residues long. Germline V CDR1 and CDR2: SGHNT, YENEEA. Trimming removed 4 bases from V and 4 bases from J, with 13 bases in between. The CDR3 coding sequence is TGTGCCAGCAGCTGTACGACAGGCCCCTATGGCTACACCTTC. As protein: CASSCTTGPYGYTF.

This sequence joins TRBV11-2 and TRBJ1-4, with 7 bases aligning to TRBD1. Germline loops: CDR1 SGHAT, CDR2 FQNNGV. This CDR3 is 15 amino acids long. The junction had 11 bases not matched to a gene; V was cut back by 5 bases and J by 8 bases. In DNA form, the CDR3 reads TGTGCCAGCAGCACCCACAGGGGCGCGAGGGAAAAACTGTTTTTT. It is translated as CASSTHRGAREKLFF.

The chain links TRBV7-3 to TRBJ2-2; 9 positions match TRBD1. The CDR3 runs to 16 residues. V shed 2 bases and J 7 bases; nucleotides not matched to a gene: 8. Germline lookup yields CDR1 SGHTA and CDR2 FQGTGA. As DNA, the CDR3 is TGTGCCAGCAGCTTAGTCACAGGGGGCTTGAACGGGGAGCTGTTTTTT. The encoded protein is CASSLVTGGLNGELFF.